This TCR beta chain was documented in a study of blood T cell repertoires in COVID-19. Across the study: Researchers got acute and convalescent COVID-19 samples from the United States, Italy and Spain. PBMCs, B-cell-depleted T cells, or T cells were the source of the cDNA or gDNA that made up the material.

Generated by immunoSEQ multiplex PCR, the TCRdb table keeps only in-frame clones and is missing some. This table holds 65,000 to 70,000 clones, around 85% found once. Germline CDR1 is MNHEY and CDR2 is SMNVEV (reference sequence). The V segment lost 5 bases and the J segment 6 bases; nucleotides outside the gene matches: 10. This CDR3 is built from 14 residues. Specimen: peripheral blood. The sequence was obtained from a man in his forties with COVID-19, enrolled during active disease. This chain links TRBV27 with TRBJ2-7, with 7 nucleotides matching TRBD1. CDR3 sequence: CASSHDRDWAEQYF. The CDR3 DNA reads TGTGCCAGCAGTCACGACAGGGATTGGGCCGAGCAGTACTTC.